These T cell receptor beta chains were read from a single sample in a study of OX40 agonist ivuxolimab in advanced cancers. TCRdb's table, derived via immunoSEQ multiplex PCR, lists solely in-frame clones and lacks some. The data show around 100,000 clones, roughly 90% seen once. The sequencing here drew on CD4+ or CD8+ T cells sorted from blood, taken in a trial of the OX40 agonist ivuxolimab. The receptor set was obtained from an adult with an advanced solid tumor such as melanoma, head and neck, liver or kidney cancer. Each CDR3 is given with its conserved first and last residue. Fields, in order: J gene, clone size, D gene, V gene, CDR3 protein, CDR3 DNA. A D gene is named only where the DNA matches it firmly. A row's size may be missing; if present it is once, few, many or a size class.

>TRBJ1-1|NA|TRBD1|TRBV6-4
CASSRDRGNTEAFF
TGTGCCAGCAGTAGGGACAGGGGAAACACTGAAGCTTTCTTT
>TRBJ2-3|NA|NA|TRBV29-1
CSVEKGWGGQKDTQYF
TGCAGCGTTGAAAAGGGATGGGGGGGGCAGAAAGATACGCAGTATTTT
>TRBJ1-4|NA|NA|TRBV28
CASSTGATNEKLFF
TGTGCCAGCAGCACGGGCGCAACTAATGAAAAACTGTTTTTT
>TRBJ2-1|NA|TRBD2|TRBV7-6
CASSLFSGREGNEQFF
TGTGCCAGCAGCTTATTTAGCGGGAGGGAGGGCAATGAGCAGTTCTTC
>TRBJ2-7|NA|TRBD2|TRBV27
CASSLRDGGGYEQYF
TGTGCCAGCAGTTTACGCGATGGGGGGGGTTACGAGCAGTACTTC
>TRBJ2-2|NA|NA|TRBV7-3
CASSLISGSNTGELFF
TGTGCCAGCAGCTTAATTAGCGGTTCTAACACCGGGGAGCTGTTTTTT
>TRBJ1-1|NA|NA|TRBV4-1
CASSQPWGVTEAFF
TGCGCCAGCAGCCAACCATGGGGCGTCACTGAAGCTTTCTTT
>TRBJ2-3|once|NA|TRBV10-2
CASRAGEIRTDTQYF
TGCGCCAGCAGAGCCGGGGAGATCAGGACAGATACGCAGTATTTT
>TRBJ2-5|NA|NA|TRBV7-2
CASSLVGKETQYF
TGTGCCAGCAGCTTAGTAGGTAAAGAGACCCAGTACTTC
>TRBJ1-1|NA|NA|TRBV2
CASSEALLMNTEAFF
TGTGCCAGCAGTGAAGCCCTACTAATGAACACTGAAGCTTTCTTT
>TRBJ2-7|NA|NA|TRBV6-1
CASSLKGPVYEQYF
TGTGCCAGCAGTTTAAAAGGACCCGTTTACGAGCAGTACTTC
>TRBJ1-1|NA|NA|TRBV6-1
CATEGTLVNTEAFF
TGTGCCACCGAGGGGACCCTAGTGAACACTGAAGCTTTCTTT
>TRBJ2-5|once|NA|TRBV18
CASSPQETQYF
TGTGCCAGCTCACCGCAAGAGACCCAGTACTTC
>TRBJ1-5|NA|NA|TRBV28
CASSLQGINQPQHF
TGTGCCAGCAGTTTACAGGGGATCAATCAGCCCCAGCATTTT
>TRBJ1-4|NA|TRBD1|TRBV5-6
CASSPGGGQFNEKLFF
TGTGCCAGCAGCCCGGGTGGGGGACAGTTTAATGAAAAACTGTTTTTT
>TRBJ2-6|once|TRBD2|TRBV25-1
CASSDAGVAGANVLTF
TGTGCCAGCAGTGATGCGGGAGTGGCTGGGGCCAACGTCCTGACTTTC
>TRBJ2-2|NA|TRBD1|TRBV2
CASREGQPGELFF
TGTGCCAGCAGAGAGGGACAGCCCGGGGAGCTGTTTTTT
>TRBJ1-2|NA|NA|TRBV5-4
CASSSKQGNYGYTF
TGTGCCAGCAGCTCGAAACAGGGTAACTATGGCTACACCTTC
>TRBJ1-2|NA|NA|TRBV4-1
CASSLRTVVTYGYTF
TGCGCCAGCAGCCTGCGGACGGTAGTTACTTATGGCTACACCTTC
>TRBJ1-2|NA|NA|TRBV7-8
CASSWAGTDYGYTF
TGTGCCAGCAGCTGGGCCGGGACGGACTATGGCTACACCTTC
>TRBJ1-2|NA|NA|TRBV15
CATSRDGGVSDGYTF
TGTGCCACCAGCAGAGATGGTGGGGTTTCGGATGGCTACACCTTC
>TRBJ2-5|NA|TRBD1|TRBV2
CASRGQGVFGTQYF
TGTGCCAGCAGGGGACAGGGGGTCTTTGGGACCCAGTACTTC
>TRBJ1-5|few|NA|TRBV9
CASSVGHSNQPQHF
TGTGCCAGCAGCGTGGGACATAGCAATCAGCCCCAGCATTTT
>TRBJ1-2|NA|NA|TRBV28
CASSKQGIYGYTF
TGTGCCAGCAGTAAACAGGGAATCTATGGCTACACCTTC
>TRBJ2-5|once|TRBD2|TRBV4-3
CASSPRFGLAGETQYF
TGCGCCAGCAGCCCTCGTTTCGGACTAGCGGGGGAGACCCAGTACTTC
>TRBJ2-1|NA|NA|TRBV7-9
CASSYNEQFF
TGTGCCAGCAGCTACAATGAGCAGTTCTTC
>TRBJ1-5|NA|NA|TRBV28
CASGVGGGGNQPQHF
TGTGCCAGCGGCGTAGGGGGGGGCGGCAATCAGCCCCAGCATTTT
>TRBJ2-2|NA|TRBD2|TRBV18
CASSPVQLASRGELFF
TGTGCCAGCTCACCAGTCCAACTAGCGAGCAGAGGGGAGCTGTTTTTT
>TRBJ2-7|NA|NA|TRBV5-6
CASSLVQAAYEQYF
TGTGCCAGCAGCTTGGTTCAAGCCGCCTACGAGCAGTACTTC
>TRBJ1-2|NA|NA|TRBV4-3
CASSQESRPGSGYTF
TGCGCCAGCAGCCAAGAATCCCGTCCGGGGAGTGGCTACACCTTC
>TRBJ2-1|once|TRBD2|TRBV29-1
CSVGTSERYNEQFF
TGCAGCGTTGGGACTAGCGAGAGATACAATGAGCAGTTCTTC
>TRBJ2-1|NA|NA|TRBV6-6
CAEGKGGIYNEQFF
TGTGCGGAGGGGAAAGGCGGGATCTACAATGAGCAGTTCTTC
>TRBJ2-7|NA|NA|TRBV21-1
CASSQTSGSSPYEQYF
TGTGCCAGCAGCCAGACTAGCGGGAGTTCCCCCTACGAGCAGTACTTC
>TRBJ1-1|NA|NA|TRBV7-9
CASSLRGHEGSTEAFF
TGTGCCAGCAGCTTAAGGGGCCATGAGGGGAGCACTGAAGCTTTCTTT
>TRBJ1-5|NA|TRBD1|TRBV28
CASSRTGKSQPQHF
TGTGCCAGCAGTCGGACAGGGAAAAGTCAGCCCCAGCATTTT
>TRBJ1-6|NA|NA|TRBV5-1
CASSLGGTVNSPLHF
TGCGCCAGCAGCTTGGGCGGCACCGTTAATTCACCCCTCCACTTT
>TRBJ1-5|NA|TRBD1|TRBV5-6
CASSWGTGNNQPQHF
TGTGCCAGCAGTTGGGGGACAGGGAACAATCAGCCCCAGCATTTT
>TRBJ2-1|NA|TRBD2|TRBV6-5
CASSYGGRALNEQFF
TGTGCCAGCAGTTACGGCGGGAGGGCCCTCAATGAGCAGTTCTTC
>TRBJ2-1|NA|NA|TRBV6-1
CASTNSGNSYNEQFF
TGTGCCAGCACGAATAGCGGAAACTCCTACAATGAGCAGTTCTTC
>TRBJ1-2|NA|NA|TRBV6-5
CASSYNPGQNYGYTF
TGTGCCAGCAGTTATAACCCTGGACAGAACTATGGCTACACCTTC
>TRBJ2-1|NA|TRBD2|TRBV5-1
CASSLDGRAGEQFF
TGCGCCAGCAGCTTAGACGGGAGGGCCGGAGAGCAGTTCTTC
>TRBJ1-5|NA|NA|TRBV2
CASTRDSNQPQHF
TGTGCCAGCACCCGGGACAGCAATCAGCCCCAGCATTTT
>TRBJ2-2|NA|NA|TRBV9
CASSVGGVQAAGELFF
TGTGCCAGCAGCGTAGGGGGGGTGCAAGCCGCCGGGGAGCTGTTTTTT
>TRBJ1-2|NA|NA|TRBV7-9
CASSLGGNYGYTF
TGTGCCAGCAGCTTAGGAGGGAACTATGGCTACACCTTC
>TRBJ1-2|NA|TRBD1|TRBV28
CASRKQGAQGYGYTF
TGTGCCAGCAGGAAACAGGGGGCGCAGGGCTATGGCTACACCTTC
>TRBJ2-3|once|NA|TRBV11-3
CASSNGGGGISTDTQYF
TGTGCCAGCAGCAATGGAGGAGGGGGCATCAGCACAGATACGCAGTATTTT
>TRBJ2-3|NA|NA|TRBV5-1
CASSHTDTQYF
TGCGCCAGCAGCCACACAGATACGCAGTATTTT
>TRBJ2-1|NA|TRBD1|TRBV28
CASSLTGTYNEQFF
TGTGCCAGCAGTCTGACAGGGACCTACAATGAGCAGTTCTTC
>TRBJ2-5|NA|TRBD2|TRBV9
CASSVGSAGGETQYF
TGTGCCAGCAGCGTAGGTTCAGCGGGAGGGGAGACCCAGTACTTC
>TRBJ2-2|NA|TRBD2|TRBV19
CASSIGWRETGELFF
TGTGCCAGTAGTATCGGGTGGCGGGAGACCGGGGAGCTGTTTTTT